Presented here are 27 T cell receptor beta chains from one specimen sequenced in a study of OX40 agonist ivuxolimab in advanced cancers. Profiled with immunoSEQ multiplex PCR; TCRdb holds only in-frame clones, not every one. Counted here are 70,000 to 85,000 clones, around 90% occurring once; the ten biggest clones make up under 1.5%. The sample was CD4+ or CD8+ T cells sorted from blood, taken in a trial of the OX40 agonist ivuxolimab. These receptors all come from an adult with an advanced solid tumor such as melanoma, head and neck, liver or kidney cancer.

The chain couples TRBV11-3 to TRBJ2-6; 10 bases are shared with TRBD1. Losses at the gene ends were 3 bases for V and 0 bases for J; bases not matched to a gene: 2. Germline loops: CDR1 SGHNT, CDR2 YENEEA. CDR3 length: 17 amino acids. CDR3 protein: CASSLGQGTSGANVLTF. CDR3 DNA: TGTGCCAGCAGCTTGGGACAGGGGACCTCTGGGGCCAACGTCCTGACTTTC. Filled out from reference TRBV11-3 and TRBJ2-6, the complete variable domain reads EAGVVQSPRYKIIEKKQPVAFWCNPISGHNTLYWYLQNLGQGPELLIRYENEEAVDDSQLPKDRFSAERLKGVDSTLKIQPAELGDSAVYLCASSLGQGTSGANVLTFGAGSRLTVL.

This clone was counted a single time. The chain couples TRBV6-6 to TRBJ1-4, with D unresolved. Germline V lookup: CDR1 MNHNY, CDR2 SVGAGI (reference sequence). With 0 bases removed from V and 3 bases from J, the gap between germline ends came to 5 bases. CDR3 size: 14 residues. In DNA, the CDR3 is TGTGCCAGCAGTTACTCCCGTCCTAATGAAAAACTGTTTTTT. This gives the protein CASSYSRPNEKLFF.

This clone was counted between two and nine times. The chain combines TRBV4-1 with TRBJ2-3, with 7 nucleotides matching TRBD1. V dropped 3 bases and J dropped 2; count of bases not matched to a gene: 2. Germline V lookup: CDR1 MGHRA, CDR2 YSYEKL. The CDR3 runs 14 residues. Here the CDR3 DNA reads TGCGCCAGCAGCCAGGGGACAGACACAGATACGCAGTATTTT. As protein: CASSQGTDTDTQYF.

V gene TRBV18 combines with J gene TRBJ2-5, with D tentatively TRBD1 (5 bases). The CDR3 runs to 13 residues. Germline loops: CDR1 KGHSH, CDR2 LQKENI. The germline V and J ends were trimmed by 2 bases and 7 bases, with 11 bases remaining between them. CDR3 in amino acids: CASSPVEQGTQYF. The CDR3 nucleotides read TGTGCCAGCTCACCAGTCGAGCAGGGGACCCAGTACTTC.

The rearrangement uses TRBV10-1 and TRBJ2-5, with 8 positions matching TRBD2. J was trimmed by 4 bases and V by 4 bases; bases with no gene match: 2. There are 13 residues in the CDR3. CDR1 is WNHNN and CDR2 is SYGVQD in the germline V gene (reference sequence). CDR3 bases: TGCGCCAGCAGTGCCGGGGGGGGAGAGACCCAGTACTTC. This codes for CASSAGGGETQYF.

This clone appeared a single time. The genes are TRBV28 and TRBJ2-7; TRBD1 matches 12 bases. Trimming at V came to 6 bases and at J to 5 bases, leaving 8 bases not matched to a gene. The germline CDR1 and CDR2 sequences are MDHEN and SYDVKM. CDR3 size: 15 residues. Here the CDR3 DNA reads TGTGCCAGCAGCCACCCCGGGACAGGGGGCGACGAGCAGTACTTC. As protein: CASSHPGTGGDEQYF.

The chain carries TRBV5-1 and TRBJ1-2; a weak D match, TRBD1 (5 bases). V was cut by 3 bases and J by 2 bases, with 11 bases left in between. The CDR3 runs 14 residues. Germline V CDR1 and CDR2: SGHRS, YFSETQ. The CDR3 bases are TGCGCCAGCAGCTATTCAGGGACCAACTATGGCTACACCTTC. Protein: CASSYSGTNYGYTF.

The rearrangement links TRBV7-2 to TRBJ2-7, with 8 bases aligning to TRBD2. CDR3 size: 15 residues. After removal of 5 bases from V and 7 bases from J, the junction contained 13 bases not matched to a gene. CDR1 is SGHTA, CDR2 FQGNSA, per germline. The CDR3 nucleotides are TGTGCCAGCAGCACTCGGCTTAGCGGGGCTCGGGAGCAGTACTTC. The encoded protein is CASSTRLSGAREQYF.

The chain uses TRBV7-2 and TRBJ2-2; no clear D gene. Trimming shortened V by 10 bases and J by 0 bases, and 6 bases separated the two germline ends. CDR3 length: 12 amino acids. In germline, CDR1 is SGHTA, CDR2 FQGNSA. This CDR3 is CATCPNTGELFF. CDR3 sequence (DNA): TGTGCCACCTGCCCGAACACCGGGGAGCTGTTTTTT.

The V call is TRBV5-1, the J call TRBJ2-3; the D call may be TRBD1 or TRBD2 (5 bases each). Trimming removed 0 bases at V and 3 bases at J, with 11 bases between. From germline, CDR1 is SGHRS and CDR2 YFSETQ. The CDR3 is 15 amino acids. Here the CDR3 DNA reads TGCGCCAGCAGCTTGGAGGGGTGGGAGACAGATACGCAGTATTTT. It encodes CASSLEGWETDTQYF.

This chain connects TRBV7-9 to TRBJ2-3; D may be TRBD1 or TRBD2 (5 bases each). Germline assignment: CDR1 SEHNR and CDR2 FQNEAQ (reference sequence). CDR3 length: 14 amino acids. Trimming left V 3 bases short and J 2 bases short, with 9 bases between. The CDR3 is CASSFRDPTDTQYF. DNA for the CDR3: TGTGCCAGCAGCTTCCGGGACCCCACAGATACGCAGTATTTT. Full variable domain (remainder filled in from reference TRBV7-9 and TRBJ2-3): DTGVSQNPRHKITKRGQNVTFRCDPISEHNRLYWYRQTLGQGPEFLTYFQNEAQLEKSRLLSDRFSAERPKGSFSTLEIQRTEQGDSAMYLCASSFRDPTDTQYFGPGTRLTVL.

This sequence joins TRBV9 and TRBJ2-2, with D perhaps being TRBD1 or TRBD2 (5 bases each). This CDR3 region has 15 residues. The V end was cut by 3 bases, the J end by 8 bases, with 17 bases between. The V gene's germline CDR1 is SGDLS and CDR2 YYNGEE. CDR3 nucleotides: TGTGCCAGCAGCGCGGGGACCGGAGCTTCTGGGGAGCTGTTTTTT. Residues: CASSAGTGASGELFF.

The chain carries TRBV19 and TRBJ1-5; 10 bases line up with TRBD1. This CDR3 region has 16 residues. The germline CDR1 and CDR2 sequences are LNHDA and SQIVND (reference sequence). Germline trimming cut 8 bases from V and 6 bases from J; bases unmatched to any gene: 13. As DNA, the CDR3 is TGTGCCAGTGCTTCCTTGACAGGGGGCGCGGGTCAGCCCCAGCATTTT. It codes for CASASLTGGAGQPQHF.

The chain has TRBV2 and TRBJ2-3; no clear D. V gave up 2 bases and J gave up 2 bases, with 8 bases separating them. Germline lookup yields CDR1 SNHLY and CDR2 FYNNEI. CDR3 size: 14 residues. The CDR3 loop is CASSESGPTDTQYF. In DNA form, the CDR3 reads TGTGCCAGCAGTGAATCCGGGCCCACAGATACGCAGTATTTT.

A remark on this clone: One end of the junction fails to match germline, which may point to a read error. V usage is TRBV7-7 and J usage is TRBJ1-5; 8 bases align to TRBD1. This CDR3 contains 17 residues. The germline V gene has CDR1 SSHAT and CDR2 FNYEAQ (reference sequence). CDR3 sequence (DNA): TGTGCTAGCAGCTTAAGACAGGGGATCCATAGCAATCAGCCCCAGCATTTT. Protein sequence: CASSLRQGIHSNQPQHF.

The chain links TRBV6-1 to TRBJ1-2, with a weak D call TRBD1 (5 bases). This CDR3 has 13 amino acids. Between the trimmed V and J ends, which lost 3 bases and 4 bases, there was a span of 9 bases. Germline values: CDR1 MNHNS, CDR2 SASEGT. CDR3 in DNA: TGTGCCAGCAGTGAGGCAGGGCCCTATGGCTACACCTTC. This sequence encodes CASSEAGPYGYTF.

J is TRBJ2-2 and V is TRBV2; D possibly corresponds to TRBD1 (5 bases). Trimming took 7 bases from V and 3 from J, leaving 9 bases between them. This CDR3 contains 13 residues. Germline loops: CDR1 SNHLY, CDR2 FYNNEI. The chain's CDR3 is CASTDSYTGELFF. In DNA form, the CDR3 reads TGTGCCAGCACTGACAGTTACACCGGGGAGCTGTTTTTT.

The V gene is TRBV7-9, the J gene TRBJ2-7, with D uncertain. The CDR3 has 14 residues. V lost 1 base, J lost 2 bases, and 9 bases lay in between. Germline CDR1 and CDR2: SEHNR and FQNEAQ (reference sequence). CDR3 coding DNA: TGTGCCAGCAGCTTAGATCTCCTCCCCTACGAGCAGTACTTC. Amino acid sequence: CASSLDLLPYEQYF.

The V gene is TRBV27, the J gene TRBJ2-1; tentative D call: TRBD1 (6 bases). Germline V gene lookup returns CDR1 MNHEY and CDR2 SMNVEV (reference sequence). This CDR3 spans 16 amino acids. V was shortened by 6 bases and J by 4 bases, with 19 bases between the two germline ends. CDR3 in amino acids: CASSPRAQGPYNEQFF. Here the CDR3 DNA reads TGTGCCAGCAGCCCCCGGGCACAGGGCCCGTACAATGAGCAGTTCTTC.

This clone showed up just once. The rearrangement links TRBV6-6 to TRBJ2-5; 7 nucleotides match TRBD2. This CDR3 is 15 amino acids long. Per the germline V gene, CDR1 is MNHNY and CDR2 is SVGAGI (reference sequence). J gave up 5 bases and V 0 bases, and 6 bases lay outside the gene matches. CDR3 protein: CASSYSAGVRETQYF. The DNA for the CDR3 is TGTGCCAGCAGTTACTCTGCGGGAGTAAGGGAGACCCAGTACTTC.

The chain is built from TRBV5-1 and TRBJ2-3; the D gene is possibly TRBD1 (5 bases). Trimming took 0 bases from V and 4 from J, leaving 9 bases between them. Germline V gene lookup returns CDR1 SGHRS and CDR2 YFSETQ. This CDR3 spans 14 amino acids. The CDR3 bases are TGCGCCAGCAGCTTGGTGCAGGGCCCAGATACGCAGTATTTT. It translates to CASSLVQGPDTQYF.

This clone was detected once. The chain has TRBV27 and TRBJ1-5; D perhaps matches TRBD1 (5 bases). Germline CDR1 is MNHEY and CDR2 is SMNVEV (reference sequence). This CDR3 spans 14 amino acids. Trimming removed 2 bases from V and 0 bases from J, with 5 bases in between. This chain's CDR3 is CASSLGGSNQPQHF. In nucleotides, the CDR3 is TGTGCCAGCAGTTTAGGGGGTAGCAATCAGCCCCAGCATTTT.

The chain recombines TRBV28 with TRBJ2-1; no clear D gene. The ends were cut back, 6 bases at V and 4 bases at J, with 13 bases in the middle. From germline, CDR1 is MDHEN and CDR2 SYDVKM. This CDR3 spans 14 amino acids. The CDR3 sequence: CASSKGPRYNEQFF. The CDR3 DNA is TGTGCCAGCAGCAAGGGCCCCAGGTACAATGAGCAGTTCTTC.

The V gene is TRBV19, the J gene TRBJ2-7; the match to TRBD2 covers 11 bases. Germline V gene sequence: CDR1 LNHDA, CDR2 SQIVND (reference sequence). The CDR3 length is 15 residues. V lost 2 bases and J lost 1; bases outside the gene matches: 1. Written as DNA, the CDR3 is TGTGCCAGTAGTATAACTAGCGGGAGTTCCTACGAGCAGTACTTC. The encoded protein is CASSITSGSSYEQYF.

This chain links TRBV5-1 with TRBJ2-7, with 8 bases matching TRBD2. This CDR3 is 16 amino acids long. Germline V gene lookup returns CDR1 SGHRS and CDR2 YFSETQ. V trimming: 0 bases; J trimming: 7 bases; junction bases outside the gene matches: 12. The chain's CDR3 is CASSLADSGGAREQYF. CDR3 nucleotide sequence: TGCGCCAGCAGCTTGGCCGACAGCGGGGGAGCAAGGGAGCAGTACTTC.

The CDR3 DNA sequence: TGTGCCAGCTCACCACGGGACGGATACAATGAGCAGTTCTTC. This sequence encodes CASSPRDGYNEQFF. The genes are TRBV18 and TRBJ2-1, with D possibly called TRBD1 or TRBD2 (5 bases each). Germline-derived CDR1 and CDR2 are KGHSH and LQKENI. Trimming took 1 base from V and 4 from J, leaving 8 bases between them. The CDR3 spans 14 residues.

This clone is a singleton in its sample. The chain employs TRBV10-3 and TRBJ1-1, with TRBD1 as a possible D gene (5 bases). Germline V gene lookup returns CDR1 ENHRY and CDR2 SYGVKD. The CDR3 contains 16 residues. V lost 0 bases to trimming and J lost 3 bases, with 14 bases between them. CDR3 protein: CAISESMGVSDTEAFF. As DNA, the CDR3 is TGTGCCATCAGTGAGTCGATGGGGGTTTCGGACACTGAAGCTTTCTTT.